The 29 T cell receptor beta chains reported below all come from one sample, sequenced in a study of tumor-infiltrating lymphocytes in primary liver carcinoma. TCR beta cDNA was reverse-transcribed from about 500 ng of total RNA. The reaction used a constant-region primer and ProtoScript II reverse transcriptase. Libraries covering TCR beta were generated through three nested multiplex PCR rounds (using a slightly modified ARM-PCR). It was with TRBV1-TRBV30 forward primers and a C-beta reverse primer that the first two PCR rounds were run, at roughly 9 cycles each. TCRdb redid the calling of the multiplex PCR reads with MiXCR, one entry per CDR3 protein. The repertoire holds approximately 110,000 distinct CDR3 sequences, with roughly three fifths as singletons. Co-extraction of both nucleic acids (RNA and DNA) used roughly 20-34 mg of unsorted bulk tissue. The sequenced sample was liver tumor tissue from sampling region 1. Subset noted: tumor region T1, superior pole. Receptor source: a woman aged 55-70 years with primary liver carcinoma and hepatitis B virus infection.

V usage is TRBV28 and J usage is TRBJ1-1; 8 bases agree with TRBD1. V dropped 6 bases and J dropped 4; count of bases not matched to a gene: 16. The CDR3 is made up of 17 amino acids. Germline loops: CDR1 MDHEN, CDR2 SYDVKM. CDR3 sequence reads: CASSKAGGGLRGTEAFF. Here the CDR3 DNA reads TGTGCCAGCAGCAAAGCAGGGGGCGGTTTGAGAGGCACTGAAGCTTTCTTT.

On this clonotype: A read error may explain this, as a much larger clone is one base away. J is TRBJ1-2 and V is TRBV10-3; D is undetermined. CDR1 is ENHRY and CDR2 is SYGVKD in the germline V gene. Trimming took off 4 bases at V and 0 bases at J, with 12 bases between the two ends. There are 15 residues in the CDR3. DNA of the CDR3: TGTGCCATCAGTGTGTCTCAGCTAGCTAACTATGGCTACACCTTC. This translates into CAISVSQLANYGYTF.

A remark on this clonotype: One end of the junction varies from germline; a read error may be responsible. In DNA form, the CDR3 reads TGTGCCAGCAGTTACTCGGCCCCTAGGGGGGATCAGCTCCAGCATTTT. Amino acids: CASSYSAPRGDQLQHF. The chain carries TRBV6-6 and TRBJ1-5, with TRBD1 as a possible D gene (6 bases). Germline V CDR1 and CDR2: MNHNY, SVGAGI (reference sequence). The CDR3 has 16 residues.

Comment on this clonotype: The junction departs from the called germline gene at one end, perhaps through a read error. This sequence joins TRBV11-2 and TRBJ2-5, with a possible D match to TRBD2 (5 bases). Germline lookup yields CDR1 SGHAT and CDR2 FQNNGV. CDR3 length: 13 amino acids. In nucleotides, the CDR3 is TGCACCAGCAGCGGACGGCCACAAGAGACCCAGTACTTC. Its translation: CTSSGRPQETQYF.

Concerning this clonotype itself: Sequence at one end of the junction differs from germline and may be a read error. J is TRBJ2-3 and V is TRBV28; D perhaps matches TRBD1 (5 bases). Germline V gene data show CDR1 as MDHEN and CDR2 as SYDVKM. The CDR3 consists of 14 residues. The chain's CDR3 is CASSFVSGTGTQYF. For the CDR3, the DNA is TGTGCCAGCAGTTTCGTGTCTGGCACAGGTACGCAGTATTTT.

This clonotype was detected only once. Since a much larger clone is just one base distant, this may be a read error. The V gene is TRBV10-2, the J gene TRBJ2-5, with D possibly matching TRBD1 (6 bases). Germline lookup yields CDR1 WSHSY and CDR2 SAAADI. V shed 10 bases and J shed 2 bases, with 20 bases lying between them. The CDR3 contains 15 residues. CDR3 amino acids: CANTRRQEIQETQYF. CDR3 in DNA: TGCGCCAACACCAGAAGACAGGAAATTCAAGAGACCCAGTACTTC.

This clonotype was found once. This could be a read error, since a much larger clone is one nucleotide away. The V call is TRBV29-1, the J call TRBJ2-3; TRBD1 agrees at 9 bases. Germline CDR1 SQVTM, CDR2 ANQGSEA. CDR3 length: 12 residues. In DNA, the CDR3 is TGCAACGGGGGACAGGGAACAGATACGCAGTATTTT. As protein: CNGGQGTDTQYF.

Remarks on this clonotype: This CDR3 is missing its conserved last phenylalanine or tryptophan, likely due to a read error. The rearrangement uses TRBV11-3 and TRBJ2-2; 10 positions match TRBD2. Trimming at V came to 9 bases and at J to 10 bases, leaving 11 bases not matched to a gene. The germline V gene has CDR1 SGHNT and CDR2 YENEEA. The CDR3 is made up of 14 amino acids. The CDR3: CASSGRTVSEELFL. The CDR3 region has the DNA TGTGCCAGTAGCGGGAGGACGGTGTCCGAGGAGCTGTTTCTT.

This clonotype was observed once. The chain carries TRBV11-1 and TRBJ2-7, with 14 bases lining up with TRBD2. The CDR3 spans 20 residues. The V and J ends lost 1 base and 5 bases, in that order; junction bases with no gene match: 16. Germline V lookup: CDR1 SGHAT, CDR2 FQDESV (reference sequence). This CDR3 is CASSLEGQTGLAGVDNEQYF. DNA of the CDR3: TGTGCCAGCAGCTTAGAGGGCCAGACGGGACTAGCGGGAGTTGACAACGAGCAGTACTTC.

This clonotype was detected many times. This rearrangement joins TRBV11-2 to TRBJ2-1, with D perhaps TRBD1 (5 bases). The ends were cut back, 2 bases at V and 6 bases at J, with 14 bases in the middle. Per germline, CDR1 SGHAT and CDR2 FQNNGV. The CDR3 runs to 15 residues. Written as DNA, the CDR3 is TGTGCCAGCAGCTTATTCCAGGGCTTGGTCAATGAGCAGTTCTTC. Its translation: CASSLFQGLVNEQFF.

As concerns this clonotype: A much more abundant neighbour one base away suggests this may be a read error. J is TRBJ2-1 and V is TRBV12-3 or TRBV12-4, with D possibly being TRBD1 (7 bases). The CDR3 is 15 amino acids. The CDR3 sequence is CASSPGGTAYNGQFF. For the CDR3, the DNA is TGTGCCAGCAGTCCTGGAGGGACAGCTTACAATGGGCAGTTCTTC.

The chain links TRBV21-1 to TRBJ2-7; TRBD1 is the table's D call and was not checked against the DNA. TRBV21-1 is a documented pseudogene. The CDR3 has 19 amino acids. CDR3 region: CASSKRELTGGPEGYEQYF. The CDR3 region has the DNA TGTGCCAGCAGCAAAAGAGAGCTCACAGGTGGGCCCGAGGGGTACGAGCAGTACTTC.

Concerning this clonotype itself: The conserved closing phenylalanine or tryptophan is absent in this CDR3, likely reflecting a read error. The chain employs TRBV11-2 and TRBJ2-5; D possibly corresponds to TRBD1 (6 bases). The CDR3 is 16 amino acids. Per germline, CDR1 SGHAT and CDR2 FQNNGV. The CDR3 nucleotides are TGTGCCAGCAACTTATCGGTGGGGGCGGCGGGCGAGACCCAGTACATC. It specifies CASNLSVGAAGETQYI.

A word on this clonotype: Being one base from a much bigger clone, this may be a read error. The CDR3 region has the DNA TGTGCCAGCAGTTACCCGGGACTATCGGGGCAAGAGACCCAGTACTTC. It codes for CASSYPGLSGQETQYF. V and J are TRBV6-2 or TRBV6-3 and TRBJ2-5; 7 positions match TRBD2. V dropped 2 bases and J dropped 2; count of bases not matched to a gene: 8. Germline CDR1 and CDR2: MNHEY and SVGEGT. The CDR3 spans 16 residues.

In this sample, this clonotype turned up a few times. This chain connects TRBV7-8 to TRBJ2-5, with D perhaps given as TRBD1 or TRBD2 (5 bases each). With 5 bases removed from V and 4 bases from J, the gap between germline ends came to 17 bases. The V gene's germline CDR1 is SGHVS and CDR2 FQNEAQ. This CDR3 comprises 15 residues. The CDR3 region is CASSRLRGVGETQYF. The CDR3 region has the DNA TGTGCCAGCAGCCGACTGCGAGGGGTGGGAGAGACCCAGTACTTC.

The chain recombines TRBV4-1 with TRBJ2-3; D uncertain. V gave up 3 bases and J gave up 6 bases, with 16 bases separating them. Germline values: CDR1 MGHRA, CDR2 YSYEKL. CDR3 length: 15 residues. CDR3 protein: CASSQTGPPTDTQYF. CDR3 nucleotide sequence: TGCGCCAGCAGCCAGACCGGGCCCCCCACGGATACGCAGTATTTT.

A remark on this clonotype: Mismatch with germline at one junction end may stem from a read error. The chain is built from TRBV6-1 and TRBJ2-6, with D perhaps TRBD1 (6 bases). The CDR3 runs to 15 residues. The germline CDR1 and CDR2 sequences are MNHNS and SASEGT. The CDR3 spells CTSSEGGSGANVLTF. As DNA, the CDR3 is TGTACCAGCAGTGAAGGGGGTTCTGGGGCCAACGTCCTGACTTTC.

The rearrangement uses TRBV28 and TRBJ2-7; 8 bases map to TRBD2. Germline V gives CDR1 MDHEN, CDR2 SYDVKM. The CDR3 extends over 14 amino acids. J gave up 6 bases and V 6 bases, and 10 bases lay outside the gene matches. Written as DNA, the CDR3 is TGTGCCAGCAGGCTTTATGGAAGCGGGAGCGAGCAGTACTTC. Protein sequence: CASRLYGSGSEQYF.

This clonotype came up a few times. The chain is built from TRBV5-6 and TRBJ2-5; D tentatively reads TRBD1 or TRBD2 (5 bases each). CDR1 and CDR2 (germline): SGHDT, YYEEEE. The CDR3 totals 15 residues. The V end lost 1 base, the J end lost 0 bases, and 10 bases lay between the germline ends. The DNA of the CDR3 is TGTGCCAGCAGCTTGTCCCGGGGCCACCAAGAGACCCAGTACTTC. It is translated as CASSLSRGHQETQYF.

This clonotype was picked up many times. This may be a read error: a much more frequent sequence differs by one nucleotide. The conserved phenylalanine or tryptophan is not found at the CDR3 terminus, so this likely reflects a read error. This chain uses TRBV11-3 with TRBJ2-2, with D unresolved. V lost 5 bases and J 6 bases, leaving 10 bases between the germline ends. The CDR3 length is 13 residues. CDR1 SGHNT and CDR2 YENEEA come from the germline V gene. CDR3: CASSPLGSGELFL. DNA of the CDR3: TGTGCCAGCAGCCCCCTGGGTTCCGGGGAGCTGTTTCTT.

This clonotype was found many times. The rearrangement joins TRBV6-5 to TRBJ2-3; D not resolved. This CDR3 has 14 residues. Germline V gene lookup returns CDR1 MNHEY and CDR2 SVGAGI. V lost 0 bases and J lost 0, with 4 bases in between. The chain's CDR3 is CASSYSVSTDTQYF. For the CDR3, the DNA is TGTGCCAGCAGTTACTCGGTCAGCACAGATACGCAGTATTTT.

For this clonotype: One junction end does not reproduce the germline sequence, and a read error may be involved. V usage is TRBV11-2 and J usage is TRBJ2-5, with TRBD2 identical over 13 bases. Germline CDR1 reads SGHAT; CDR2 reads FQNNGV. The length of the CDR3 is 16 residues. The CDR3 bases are TGTGCCAGGAGCTTCGTACTAGCGGGAGGGTTGGAGACCCAGTACTTC. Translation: CARSFVLAGGLETQYF.

DNA for the CDR3: TGTGCCAGCAATCATGAGTGGTGGGCGCCGCGTATCAATACGCAGTATTTT. It is translated as CASNHEWWAPRINTQYF. The chain combines TRBV4-2 with TRBJ2-3; D not resolved. Per the germline V gene, CDR1 is LGHNA and CDR2 is YNFKEQ. The CDR3 extends over 17 amino acids. Trimming pared 7 bases from V and 7 bases from J, leaving 27 bases between.

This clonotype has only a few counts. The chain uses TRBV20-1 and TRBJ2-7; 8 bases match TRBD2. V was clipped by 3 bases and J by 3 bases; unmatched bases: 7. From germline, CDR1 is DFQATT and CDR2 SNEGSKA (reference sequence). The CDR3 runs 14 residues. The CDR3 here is CSARGSGGSYEQYF. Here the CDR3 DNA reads TGCAGTGCTAGGGGCAGCGGGGGAAGCTACGAGCAGTACTTC.

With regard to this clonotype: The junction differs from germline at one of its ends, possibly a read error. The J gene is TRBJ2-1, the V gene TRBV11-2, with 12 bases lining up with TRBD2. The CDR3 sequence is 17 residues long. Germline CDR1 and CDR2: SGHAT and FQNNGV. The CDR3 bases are TGTGCCAGCAGCAGGAGTCTAGCGGGAGGGCTGGGGGATGAGCAATTCTTC. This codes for CASSRSLAGGLGDEQFF.

The CDR3 spells CASRKYGGEAFF. CDR3 nucleotide sequence: TGTGCCAGCAGGAAATACGGCGGCGAAGCTTTCTTT. V usage is TRBV11-2 and J usage is TRBJ1-1; D gene ambiguous. The CDR3 consists of 12 residues. Germline CDR1 SGHAT, CDR2 FQNNGV. V lost 6 bases and J 8 bases, leaving 13 bases between the germline ends.

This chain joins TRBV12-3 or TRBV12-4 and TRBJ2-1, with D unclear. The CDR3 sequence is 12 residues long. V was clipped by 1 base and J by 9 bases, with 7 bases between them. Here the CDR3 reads CASSLGWSEQFF. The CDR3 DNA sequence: TGTGCCAGCAGTTTAGGTTGGAGTGAGCAGTTCTTC.

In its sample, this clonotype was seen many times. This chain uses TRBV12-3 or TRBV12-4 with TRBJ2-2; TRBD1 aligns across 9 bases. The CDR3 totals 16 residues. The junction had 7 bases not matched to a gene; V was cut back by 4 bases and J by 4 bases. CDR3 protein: CASSYRQGVRTGELFF. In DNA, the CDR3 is TGTGCCAGCAGTTATAGACAGGGGGTCCGCACCGGGGAGCTGTTTTTT.

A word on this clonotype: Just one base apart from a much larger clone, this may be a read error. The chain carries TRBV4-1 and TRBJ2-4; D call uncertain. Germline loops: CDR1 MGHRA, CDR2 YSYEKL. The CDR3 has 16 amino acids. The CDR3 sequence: CASSQGQPQPVRIRYF. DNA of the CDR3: TGCGCCAGCAGCCAAGGTCAACCCCAGCCGGTGAGGATTCGGTACTTC.